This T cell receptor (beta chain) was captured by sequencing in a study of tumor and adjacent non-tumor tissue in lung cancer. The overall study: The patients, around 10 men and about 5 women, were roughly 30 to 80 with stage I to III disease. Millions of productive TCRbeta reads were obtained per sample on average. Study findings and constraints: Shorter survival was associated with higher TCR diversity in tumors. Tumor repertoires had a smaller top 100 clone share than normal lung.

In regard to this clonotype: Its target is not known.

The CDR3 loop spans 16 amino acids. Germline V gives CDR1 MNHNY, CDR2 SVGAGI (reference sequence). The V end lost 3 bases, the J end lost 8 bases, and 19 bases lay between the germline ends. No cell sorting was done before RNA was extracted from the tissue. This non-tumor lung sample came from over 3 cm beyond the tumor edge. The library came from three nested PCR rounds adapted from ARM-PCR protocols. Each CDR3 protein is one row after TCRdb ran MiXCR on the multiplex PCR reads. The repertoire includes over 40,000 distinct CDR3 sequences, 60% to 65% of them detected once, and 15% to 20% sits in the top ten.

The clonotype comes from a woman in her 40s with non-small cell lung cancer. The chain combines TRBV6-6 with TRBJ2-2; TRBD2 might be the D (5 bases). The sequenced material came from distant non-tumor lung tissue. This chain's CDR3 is CASSYEVGESTGELFF. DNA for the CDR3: TGTGCCAGCAGTTATGAGGTCGGGGAGAGCACAGGGGAGCTGTTTTTT.